A single sample gave rise to the 10 T cell receptor beta chains below, sequenced in a study of shared clonotypes between healthy human individuals. Libraries were prepared by immunoSEQ multiplex PCR; TCRdb keeps only in-frame clonotypes and omits some of them. In the table there are approximately 2.5 million clones, 80% to 95% of which are singletons. Sequenced sample: naive CD4+ T cells from PBMCs. Described subset: CD45RA+ positively selected. All receptors derive from a man aged 18-30 years in good health. Some clones in this sample may be carry-over from other donors' samples.

V is TRBV30 and J is TRBJ2-7; 10 bases are shared with TRBD1. This CDR3 has 15 residues. CDR1 GTSNPN and CDR2 SVGIG come from the germline V gene (reference sequence). J gave up 2 bases and V 0 bases, and 4 bases lay outside the gene matches. DNA for the CDR3: TGTGCCTGGAGTGTACTGGGACAGGGGCCCTACGAGCAGTACTTC. Residues: CAWSVLGQGPYEQYF.

The genes are TRBV5-4 and TRBJ2-5; 7 bases line up with TRBD2. The CDR3 runs to 15 residues. Germline V gene data show CDR1 as SGHNT and CDR2 as YYREEE (reference sequence). Trimming removed 1 base from V and 5 bases from J; junction bases left unmatched: 8. DNA of the CDR3: TGTGCCAGCAGCTTGCGGCTAGCGGTAGGGGAGACCCAGTACTTC. This translates into CASSLRLAVGETQYF.

The rearrangement links TRBV10-3 to TRBJ1-5, with 8 positions matching TRBD1. The germline CDR1 and CDR2 sequences are ENHRY and SYGVKD. The V segment lost 3 bases and the J segment 6 bases; nucleotides outside the gene matches: 7. The CDR3 is made up of 15 amino acids. The CDR3: CAISDQDRVSQPQHF. Here the CDR3 DNA reads TGTGCCATCAGTGACCAGGACAGGGTCAGTCAGCCCCAGCATTTT.

Worth noting for this clone: The junction differs from germline at one of its ends, possibly a read error. V and J are TRBV6-1 and TRBJ2-7; TRBD2 matches 9 bases. The CDR3 contains 15 residues. Germline-derived CDR1 and CDR2 are MNHNS and SASEGT. The DNA of the CDR3 is TGTGCCAGCAGTGCTTCCGGGACTAGCCCCAACTACAAGCACTTC. Its translation: CASSASGTSPNYKHF.

The chain carries TRBV5-1 and TRBJ1-1, with D unclear. Trimming cost V 2 bases and J 5 bases, with 10 bases left between them. Germline V gene data show CDR1 as SGHRS and CDR2 as YFSETQ. The CDR3 consists of 13 residues. In DNA, the CDR3 is TGCGCCAGCAGCTTAATAATGGGTACTGAAGCTTTCTTT. Protein: CASSLIMGTEAFF.

This rearrangement joins TRBV6-1 to TRBJ2-7; 8 bases match TRBD2. Germline V gene data show CDR1 as MNHNS and CDR2 as SASEGT. The J segment lost 3 bases and the V segment lost 4 bases, leaving 11 bases of the junction unmatched. This CDR3 region has 16 residues. CDR3 sequence reads: CASSGGSGSLGYEQYF. In nucleotides, the CDR3 is TGTGCCAGCAGTGGCGGGAGCGGGAGTCTAGGCTACGAGCAGTACTTC.

The chain combines TRBV9 with TRBJ2-3; TRBD1 aligns across 8 bases. There are 14 residues in the CDR3. The germline gives CDR1 SGDLS, CDR2 YYNGEE. With V trimmed by 3 bases and J by 5 bases, 5 bases remained unmatched. CDR3 in DNA: TGTGCCAGCAGCGCTACAGGGGGAATAGATACGCAGTATTTT. It encodes CASSATGGIDTQYF.

This clone was recorded once. V usage is TRBV7-9 and J usage is TRBJ2-5; D is perhaps TRBD2 (6 bases). Per germline, CDR1 SEHNR and CDR2 FQNEAQ (reference sequence). The CDR3 is 13 amino acids. Trimming removed 4 bases at V and 5 bases at J, with 11 bases between. CDR3 coding DNA: TGTGCCAGCAGCTCGCCGGGGGATGAGACCCAGTACTTC. Residues: CASSSPGDETQYF.

The chain recombines TRBV2 with TRBJ2-3; no definite D call. V was cut by 7 bases and J by 0 bases, with 11 bases left in between. This CDR3 region has 14 residues. Germline CDR1 is SNHLY and CDR2 is FYNNEI. Written as DNA, the CDR3 is TGTGCCAGCAACCCTTCAACTAGCACAGATACGCAGTATTTT. Protein product: CASNPSTSTDTQYF.

This chain links TRBV30 with TRBJ2-1; 9 bases are shared with TRBD1. Germline CDR1 and CDR2: GTSNPN and SVGIG (reference sequence). The CDR3 is made up of 13 amino acids. Trimming cost V 3 bases and J 7 bases; bases outside gene matches: 4. This CDR3 is CAWRGDRENEQFF. In DNA form, the CDR3 reads TGTGCCTGGAGGGGGGACAGGGAAAATGAGCAGTTCTTC. Using reference TRBV30 and TRBJ2-1 for the parts outside the CDR3, the full variable domain is SQTIHQWPATLVQPVGSPLSLECTVEGTSNPNLYWYRQAAGRGLQLLFYSVGIGQISSEVPQNLSASRPQDRQFILSSKKLLLSDSGFYLCAWRGDRENEQFFGPGTRLTVL.